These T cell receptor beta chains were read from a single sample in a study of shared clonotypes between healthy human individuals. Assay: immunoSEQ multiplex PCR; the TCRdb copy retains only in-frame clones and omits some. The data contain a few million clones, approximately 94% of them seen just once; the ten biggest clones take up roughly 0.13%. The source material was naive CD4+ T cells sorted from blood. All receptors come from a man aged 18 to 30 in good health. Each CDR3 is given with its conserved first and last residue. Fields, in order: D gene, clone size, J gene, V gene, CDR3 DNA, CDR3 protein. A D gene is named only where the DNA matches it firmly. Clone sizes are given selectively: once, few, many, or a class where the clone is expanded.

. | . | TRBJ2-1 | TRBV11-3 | TGTGCCAGCAGCTTCGGGGGTAAGTCCTACAATGAGCAGTTCTTC | CASSFGGKSYNEQFF
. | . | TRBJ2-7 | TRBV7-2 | TGTGCCAGCAGCTTAGCGGGACCGGGGACCCACGAGCAGTACTTC | CASSLAGPGTHEQYF
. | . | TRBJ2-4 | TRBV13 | TGTGCCAGCAGCTTAGCGGGGAGCGTAAACATTCAGTACTTC | CASSLAGSVNIQYF
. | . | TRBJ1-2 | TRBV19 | TGTGCCAGTACCGTCCCGGCAGGGTCCAACTATGGCTACACCTTC | CASTVPAGSNYGYTF
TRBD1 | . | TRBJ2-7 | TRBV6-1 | TGTGCCAGCAGTGTCCCGACAGGGACACTAGGTGAGCAGTACTTC | CASSVPTGTLGEQYF
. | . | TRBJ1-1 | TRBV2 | TGTGCCAGCAGTGGGGGATCGGGCACTGAAGCTTTCTTT | CASSGGSGTEAFF
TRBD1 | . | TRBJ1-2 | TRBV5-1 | TGCGCCAGCAGCTTCACACTGACGGGGACAGGTAATGGCTACACCTTC | CASSFTLTGTGNGYTF
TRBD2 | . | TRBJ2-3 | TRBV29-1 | TGCAGCGTCGTGAGCGGGGGCACAGATACGCAGTATTTT | CSVVSGGTDTQYF
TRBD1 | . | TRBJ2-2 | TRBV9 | TGTGCCAGCAGCGTACTAGGGACAGTGAACACCGGGGAGCTGTTTTTT | CASSVLGTVNTGELFF
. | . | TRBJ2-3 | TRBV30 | TGTGCCTGGAGTGTACTGGGTAAGGGTTTGGATACGCAGTATTTT | CAWSVLGKGLDTQYF
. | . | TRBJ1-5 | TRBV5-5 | TGTGCCAGCAGTCACCCTAATCAGCCCCAGCATTTT | CASSHPNQPQHF
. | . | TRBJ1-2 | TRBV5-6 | TGTGCCAGCAGCTCGGGCAGATTTAACTATGGCTACACCTTC | CASSSGRFNYGYTF
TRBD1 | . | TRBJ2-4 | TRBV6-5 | TGTGCCAGCAGGAAGACAGGGGGCTTGAACATTCAGTACTTC | CASRKTGGLNIQYF
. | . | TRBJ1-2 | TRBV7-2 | TGTGCCAGCAGCTTAGGAGGGAGTCATAACTATGGCTACACCTTC | CASSLGGSHNYGYTF
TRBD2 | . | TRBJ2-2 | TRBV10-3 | TGTGCCATCAGTGAGGTCCGGGGGGGCCGAACCGGGGAGCTGTTTTTT | CAISEVRGGRTGELFF
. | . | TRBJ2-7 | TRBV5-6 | TGTGCCAGCAGCAGTTACTACGAGCAGTACTTC | CASSSYYEQYF
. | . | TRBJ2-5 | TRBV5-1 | TGCGCCAGCAGCTTGACTAGCAGTCAAGAGACCCAGTACTTC | CASSLTSSQETQYF
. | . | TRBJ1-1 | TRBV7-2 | TGTGCCAGCAGCTTAGCGCGAGGGGCAGGGAAGAACACTGAAGCTTTCTTT | CASSLARGAGKNTEAFF
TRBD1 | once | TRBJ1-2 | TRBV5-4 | TGTGCCAGCAGTCGTACCGGCGACAGGGGAGGGGGCTACACCTTC | CASSRTGDRGGGYTF
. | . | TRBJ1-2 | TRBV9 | TGTGCCAGCAGTGATGACGGGCCGGTGGATGGCTACACCTTC | CASSDDGPVDGYTF
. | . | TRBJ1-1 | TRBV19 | TGTGCCACCAACTGGGGTATGGACACTGAAGCTTTCTTT | CATNWGMDTEAFF
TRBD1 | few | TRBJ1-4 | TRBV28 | TGTGCCAGCGGTGGACAGGGAACGGCCCTTGAAAAACTGTTTTTT | CASGGQGTALEKLFF
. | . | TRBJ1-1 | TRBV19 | TGTGCCAGTAGTATCTTTGTTAGGGGGAACACTGAAGCTTTCTTT | CASSIFVRGNTEAFF
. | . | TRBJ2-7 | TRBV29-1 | TGCAGCGTTGAACTGGCGTCTAGCGTCTCCTACGAGCAGTACTTC | CSVELASSVSYEQYF
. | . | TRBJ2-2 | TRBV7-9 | TGTGCCAGCAGCTCCTCAGAGACCGGGGAGCTGTTTTTT | CASSSSETGELFF
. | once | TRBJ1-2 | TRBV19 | TGTGCCAGTAGTATTTCGGAAACTAACTATGGCTACACCTTC | CASSISETNYGYTF
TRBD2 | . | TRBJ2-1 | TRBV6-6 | TGTGCTACAACGGGGCTAGCGGGGTCCGGTGAGCAGTTCTTC | CATTGLAGSGEQFF
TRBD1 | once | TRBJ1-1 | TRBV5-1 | TGCGCCAGCAGCTCCCAGGGACAGGTAAACACTGAAGCTTTCTTT | CASSSQGQVNTEAFF
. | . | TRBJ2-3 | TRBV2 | TGTGCCAGCACAAAGGCCCGAGGAGGAGATACGCAGTATTTT | CASTKARGGDTQYF